These 2 T cell receptor beta chains came from one sample sequenced in a study of T cell changes during pregnancy in multiple sclerosis. The repertoire was sequenced with immunoSEQ multiplex PCR; TCRdb's copy has only in-frame clones and lacks some. The top ten hold roughly 10% of the sample, which has fewer than 50,000 clones, around 90% seen once. The source was CD8+ T cells from peripheral blood mononuclear cells, collected after pregnancy. These receptors were collected from a female donor with multiple sclerosis, enrolled in a pregnancy study.

This chain connects TRBV7-9 to TRBJ1-1; perhaps TRBD1 as D (5 bases). V gave up 5 bases and J gave up 7 bases, with 11 bases separating them. Germline V gives CDR1 SEHNR, CDR2 FQNEAQ (reference sequence). The CDR3 is made up of 12 amino acids. As DNA, the CDR3 is TGTGCCAGCAGCCTCAGGGAGGGTGAAGCTTTCTTT. It translates to CASSLREGEAFF. Supplemented by reference TRBV7-9 and TRBJ1-1, the full variable domain reads DTGVSQNPRHKITKRGQNVTFRCDPISEHNRLYWYRQTLGQGPEFLTYFQNEAQLEKSRLLSDRFSAERPKGSFSTLEIQRTEQGDSAMYLCASSLREGEAFFGQGTRLTVV.

The chain is built from TRBV9 and TRBJ1-1; a possible D gene is TRBD1 (5 bases). The CDR3 contains 14 residues. Trimming pared 4 bases from V and 4 bases from J, leaving 14 bases between. Germline-derived CDR1 and CDR2 are SGDLS and YYNGEE. The CDR3 loop reads CASSPTDFGTEAFF. For the CDR3, the DNA is TGTGCCAGCAGCCCGACAGATTTTGGCACTGAAGCTTTCTTT.